This T cell receptor beta chain was sequenced for a study of identical twins (dated by TCRdb to 2015 to 2016). As for the study more broadly: TCR alpha and beta repertoires from monozygotic twins, unrelated adults of various ages and cord blood were deep-sequenced to test whether fetal clonotypes persist. Replicate twin experiments were performed at different times using different library preparation protocols to rule out contamination. Results the study describes overall, beyond this receptor: Abundant cord blood beta clonotypes carried fewer insertions; young adult naive repertoires showed a weaker similar trend, while memory repertoires showed none. Invariant T cells such as MAIT and iNKT could partly confound zero-insertion analyses, although diverse VJ usage argued against such confounding for most clonotypes. Because the same donors could not be followed over many years, conclusions were based on cross-sectional statistical analysis. Recombination models systematically underestimated out-of-frame TCR alpha sharing in monozygotic twins but agreed with sharing between unrelated individuals. Out-of-frame TCR alpha sequences shared between twins showed an excess of low generation-probability sequences compared with coincidental sharing between unrelated individuals. A weaker excess of twin sharing was found in beta out-of-frame sequences because the signal-to-noise ratio was lowered by fewer shared sequences.

All donors were healthy Caucasians. Three pairs of female monozygotic twins, all aged roughly 18 to 30 years, were included in the twin cohort. CD4+ and CD8+ T cell populations were isolated with positive isolation kits from Invitrogen. The germline ends are 5 bases apart after V is trimmed by 2 bases and J by 1 base. The cysteine opens and the phenylalanine closes a CDR3 of 13 amino acids. CDR3 DNA only is kept here, 39 bases in frame from base 1. Via the germline V gene, CDR1 is SGHAT and CDR2 FQNNGV. This clonotype was seen a few times. Its antigen specificity is not known. There are no base qualities to consult, and no much larger clone falls within one base. Receptor amplification or capture employed 5' RACE. Reads for this sample came from an Illumina HiSeq 2000. A universal primer binding site was added through template switching, and the final cDNA carried a unique molecular identifier so that TCR cDNA molecules could be counted accurately. Specific primers in the conserved constant-segment region were used to synthesize first-strand cDNA for TCR alpha and beta chains. To control for contamination, each cDNA library was double barcoded with a SMART-Mk sample barcode plus Illumina barcodes. TruSeq adapter sequences along with Illumina sample barcodes were introduced in two successive PCR steps. TCR alpha and beta cDNA libraries were sequenced on the Illumina HiSeq platform with custom primers. As for how the authors treated the data: MiGEC processed the raw reads to extract unique molecular identifiers, while MiXCR was used to determine the CDR3 positions. For each individual, recombination models were inferred using an EM algorithm with the repgenHMM and IGoR tools. The analysis of shared clonotypes was done with the tcR package in R, with sharing normalized by the product of cloneset sizes. Out-of-frame nonproductive sequences were analyzed to study raw recombination free of thymic and clonal selection effects. Using fastp at Q25 and MiXCR, TCRdb reprocessed the public reads and kept productive beta chains. Each record represents a unique CDR3 protein, reported with the most common genes and DNA among its rows. The V and J calls were not made by the authors but by TCRdb's processing. A total of approximately 300,000 distinct CDR3 sequences appear in this sample, 9.5% of them only once. The top ten hold 7% to 8.5% of the sample.

The same data also contributed to another study, on yellow fever vaccine responses in identical twins. The second paper states: According to the authors, in identical twins the way T cells responded to vaccination appeared partly convergent and partly personalized. In identical twins, the study followed T cell clones that responded to the vaccine with precision.

What was sequenced was CD8+ T cells sorted from blood. Rearrangement joined TRBV11-2 to TRBJ1-1, with an unclear D gene assignment. The TCR sequence derives from a woman younger than 30 in good health. The encoded CDR3 is CASSLPENTEAFF. The nucleotide sequence reads TGTGCCAGCAGCTTACCCGAGAACACTGAAGCTTTCTTT.